This is a list of T cell receptor beta chains from one sample in a study of blood T cell repertoires in COVID-19. Assay used: immunoSEQ multiplex PCR; TCRdb lists only in-frame clones, some missing. The sample yields around 300,000 clones, 86% seen once. The sequencing sample was made of PBMCs or T cells enriched from blood (not recorded which). The receptors originated from a woman under 30 who had recovered from COVID-19. Both conserved end residues are part of each CDR3. Fields, in order: clone size, D gene, V gene, J gene, CDR3 DNA, CDR3 protein. D genes are given only for firm matches. The size of a clone is reported for some rows only, either as once, few or many, or as a class for expanded clones.

-	-	TRBV5-1	TRBJ1-2	TGCGCCAGCAGCTTGGGGCGGCAGGGTATCTATGGCTACACCTTC	CASSLGRQGIYGYTF
-	-	TRBV19	TRBJ2-5	TGTGCCAGTAGTATTGATGCCCGACTCCCGAAAGAGACCCAGTACTTC	CASSIDARLPKETQYF
-	-	TRBV6-6	TRBJ1-2	TGTGCCAGCAGTCCTCCGGGGGGTAGTTGGAGTGCTAACTATGGCTACACCTTC	CASSPPGGSWSANYGYTF
-	-	TRBV29-1	TRBJ1-2	TGCAGCGTTGAGGAGGGCGACTATGGCTACACCTTC	CSVEEGDYGYTF
-	-	TRBV7-3	TRBJ2-1	TGTGCCAGCAGCTTATCGGGCAATGAGCAGTTCTTC	CASSLSGNEQFF
-	-	TRBV14	TRBJ1-6	TGTGCCAGCAGCCTACAGGGAGATTCACCCCTCCACTTT	CASSLQGDSPLHF
-	TRBD1	TRBV5-1	TRBJ2-5	TGCGCCAGCGGATACAACCCGGGACAGCAAGAGACCCAGTACTTC	CASGYNPGQQETQYF
-	-	TRBV18	TRBJ1-1	TGTGCCAGCTCACCTACAGTCAACACTGAAGCTTTCTTT	CASSPTVNTEAFF
-	TRBD1	TRBV10-2	TRBJ1-5	TGCGCCAGCAGTGATGATTCCGACAGGGGGCTATGGCAGCCCCAGCATTTT	CASSDDSDRGLWQPQHF
-	TRBD1	TRBV6-5	TRBJ1-6	TGTGCCACCGGCCGGGACAGGGTGAATTCACCCCTCCACTTT	CATGRDRVNSPLHF
few	-	TRBV18	TRBJ2-2	TGTGCCAGCTCACCCAGACCCCTACAGGGTAACACCGGGGAGCTGTTTTTT	CASSPRPLQGNTGELFF
-	TRBD2	TRBV18	TRBJ2-2	TGTGCCAGCTCAATGGGACTAGCGGGAGTCGGGGCGAACACCGGGGAGCTGTTTTTT	CASSMGLAGVGANTGELFF
-	-	TRBV4-3	TRBJ2-2	TGCGCCAGCAGCCTCGGGGTCGGGGGGGAGCTGTTTTTT	CASSLGVGGELFF
-	-	TRBV27	TRBJ2-1	TGTGCCAGCAGTTTAGGGGACTGGACCTACAATGAGCAGTTCTTC	CASSLGDWTYNEQFF
-	-	TRBV4-3	TRBJ2-7	TGCGCCAGCAGCCATTTCAGGGGCTACGAGCAGTACTTC	CASSHFRGYEQYF
-	TRBD1	TRBV28	TRBJ1-5	TGTGCCAGCAGCCACGGACAGGAGGGACAGCCCCAGCATTTT	CASSHGQEGQPQHF
-	-	TRBV25-1	TRBJ2-3	TGTGCCAGCAGTGCCCCCCCGCCCGGCAGGGTCCCAGATACGCAGTATTTT	CASSAPPPGRVPDTQYF
-	-	TRBV10-3	TRBJ2-1	TGTGCCATCAGTGCCGAACAGGGGACTTACAATGAGCAGTTCTTC	CAISAEQGTYNEQFF
once	-	TRBV9	TRBJ2-2	TGTGCCAGCACCCAAACGGGGGTTACCGGGGAGCTGTTTTTT	CASTQTGVTGELFF
many	TRBD1	TRBV6-1	TRBJ1-6	TGTGCCAGCAGTGAATCACGGGCGACAGGGTTTGCGTCACCCCTCCACTTT	CASSESRATGFASPLHF
-	TRBD2	TRBV7-6	TRBJ2-3	TGTGCCAGCAGCCCCAGGACTAGCGGGGGCACAGATACGCAGTATTTT	CASSPRTSGGTDTQYF
-	-	TRBV19	TRBJ1-1	TGTGCCAGTAGTATTACAGGGTCGCAGAACACTGAAGCTTTCTTT	CASSITGSQNTEAFF
-	-	TRBV7-8	TRBJ2-5	TGTGCCAGCAGTTTTCGCCCAGGCGGGGAGACCCAGTACTTC	CASSFRPGGETQYF
once	TRBD1	TRBV7-9	TRBJ1-2	TGTGCCAGCAGCAGAGACAGGGCTACTAACTATGGCTACACCTTC	CASSRDRATNYGYTF
-	-	TRBV19	TRBJ1-4	TGTGCCAGTAGTACGACCGGGACACAAGTTAATGAAAAACTGTTTTTT	CASSTTGTQVNEKLFF
-	-	TRBV27	TRBJ2-1	TGTGCCAGCAGACCTTTACAGGGAACCTACAATGAGCAGTTCTTC	CASRPLQGTYNEQFF
-	TRBD1	TRBV11-2	TRBJ2-1	TGTGCCAGCAGCTTAGATTCGCGACAGGGTGGAAATGAGCAGTTCTTC	CASSLDSRQGGNEQFF
-	TRBD1	TRBV13	TRBJ1-1	TGTGCCAGCAGCTTCGCCTCTCAACAGGGGGTGAACACTGAAGCTTTCTTT	CASSFASQQGVNTEAFF
-	-	TRBV7-9	TRBJ1-3	TGTGCCAGCAGCTTTGTTACAGGCCACTCTGGAAACACCATATATTTT	CASSFVTGHSGNTIYF
-	TRBD2	TRBV19	TRBJ2-2	TGTGCCAGTACCCAAAGCCCAGCGGGAGTATTTGGGGAGCTGTTTTTT	CASTQSPAGVFGELFF
once	-	TRBV18	TRBJ1-1	TGTGCCAGCTCACCACAGGGGGGGCTTGGTGAAGCTTTCTTT	CASSPQGGLGEAFF
-	TRBD2	TRBV9	TRBJ2-7	TGTGCCAGCAGCGTAGGGCTAGCGGGAGACCCATACGAGCAGTACTTC	CASSVGLAGDPYEQYF
-	TRBD2	TRBV19	TRBJ2-1	TGTGCCACCAACCCGGGACTAGCGGGAGGAGGGCAGTTCTTC	CATNPGLAGGGQFF
-	-	TRBV30	TRBJ1-6	TGTGCCTGGAGTGTGGAGGGCGGATCACCCCTCCACTTT	CAWSVEGGSPLHF
-	-	TRBV6-5	TRBJ2-6	TGTGCCAGCAGTTACGCCAAGAGCTCTGGGGCCAACGTCCTGACTTTC	CASSYAKSSGANVLTF
-	-	TRBV18	TRBJ1-1	TGTGCCAGCTCACCAGGCAGGGCTATGAACACTGAAGCTTTCTTT	CASSPGRAMNTEAFF
once	TRBD1	TRBV10-1	TRBJ2-1	TGCGCCAGCAGTGATCGTGTCCAAGGGGGCATCGGCTACAATGAGCAGTTCTTC	CASSDRVQGGIGYNEQFF
-	TRBD1	TRBV5-6	TRBJ1-6	TGTGCCAGCAGCCACTGGACAGGGAGTGATTCACCCCTCCACTTT	CASSHWTGSDSPLHF
-	TRBD2	TRBV18	TRBJ2-7	TGTGCCAGCTCAACTAGCGGGGCGATCTCCTACGAGCAGTACTTC	CASSTSGAISYEQYF
-	-	TRBV24-1	TRBJ2-7	TGTGCCACCAGTGCCATAGAGAGGCCCGAGCAGTACTTC	CATSAIERPEQYF
-	TRBD2	TRBV27	TRBJ2-3	TGTGCCAGCAGTGCGACTAGCCTTGCCGTCACAGATACGCAGTATTTT	CASSATSLAVTDTQYF
once	-	TRBV27	TRBJ1-4	TGTGCCAGCAGTTGGGGAGGAGGGCAAGAAAAACTGTTTTTT	CASSWGGGQEKLFF
-	TRBD1	TRBV28	TRBJ1-2	TGTGCCAGCAGTTACAGTGGACAGGGGGCGGATGGCTACACCTTC	CASSYSGQGADGYTF
-	TRBD2	TRBV25-1	TRBJ2-1	TGTGCCAGCAGTGTCTTAGCGGGAGAGAGGCAGTTCTTC	CASSVLAGERQFF
-	-	TRBV11-1	TRBJ2-7	TGTGCCAGCAGCGCCAACCCGGGACTCGGGGACTACGAGCAGTACTTC	CASSANPGLGDYEQYF
-	-	TRBV2	TRBJ1-2	TGTGCCAGCAGTGAATCCGACTATGGCTACACCTTC	CASSESDYGYTF
-	TRBD1	TRBV29-1	TRBJ2-4	TGCAGCGTTACTGACAGGGCCCTAGCCAAAAACATTCAGTACTTC	CSVTDRALAKNIQYF
once	TRBD2	TRBV10-2	TRBJ2-5	TGCGCCAGCAGCGAACCCAGGACTAGCGGGGACCGCGGAGAGACCCAGTACTTC	CASSEPRTSGDRGETQYF
-	TRBD2	TRBV7-9	TRBJ2-5	TGTGCCATTCCTCGGACTAGCGGGGTGTGGTTGGAGACCCAGTACTTC	CAIPRTSGVWLETQYF
-	TRBD1	TRBV30	TRBJ1-6	TGTGCCTGGAACCCGGGACAGTATAATTCACCCCTCCACTTT	CAWNPGQYNSPLHF
once	TRBD2	TRBV10-3	TRBJ2-1	TGTGCCATCAGTGACTCGACTAGCGGGAGGGCCTATGAGCAGTTCTTC	CAISDSTSGRAYEQFF
-	TRBD1	TRBV6-2/TRBV6-3	TRBJ1-2	TGTGCCAGCAGTACCCCGGGACAGCCTAACTATGGCTACACCTTC	CASSTPGQPNYGYTF
-	TRBD1	TRBV7-2	TRBJ2-5	TGTGCCAGCAGCTTAACGCGGACAGGGACAGAGACCCAGTACTTC	CASSLTRTGTETQYF
-	-	TRBV5-1	TRBJ2-2	TGCGCCAGCAGCCTCGGGGGAACGGTGTACGGGGAGCTGTTTTTT	CASSLGGTVYGELFF
-	-	TRBV29-1	TRBJ2-3	TGCAGCGCCGTGGGGACTACAGATACGCAGTATTTT	CSAVGTTDTQYF